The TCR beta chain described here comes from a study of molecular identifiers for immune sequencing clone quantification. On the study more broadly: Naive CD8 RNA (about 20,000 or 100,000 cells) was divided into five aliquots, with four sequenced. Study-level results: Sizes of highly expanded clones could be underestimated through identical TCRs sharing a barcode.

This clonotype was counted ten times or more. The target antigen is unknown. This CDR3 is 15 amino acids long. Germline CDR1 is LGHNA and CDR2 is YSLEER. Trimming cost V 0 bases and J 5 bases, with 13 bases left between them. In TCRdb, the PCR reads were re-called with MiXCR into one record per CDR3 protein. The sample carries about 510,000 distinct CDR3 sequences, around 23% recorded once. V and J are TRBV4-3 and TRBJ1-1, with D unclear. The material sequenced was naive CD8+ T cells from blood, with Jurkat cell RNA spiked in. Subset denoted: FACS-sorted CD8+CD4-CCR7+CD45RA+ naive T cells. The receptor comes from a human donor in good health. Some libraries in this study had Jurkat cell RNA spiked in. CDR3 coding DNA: TGCGCCAGCAGCCAAGAGAGGGCCCTGGGGACTGAAGCTTTCTTT. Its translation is CASSQERALGTEAFF.